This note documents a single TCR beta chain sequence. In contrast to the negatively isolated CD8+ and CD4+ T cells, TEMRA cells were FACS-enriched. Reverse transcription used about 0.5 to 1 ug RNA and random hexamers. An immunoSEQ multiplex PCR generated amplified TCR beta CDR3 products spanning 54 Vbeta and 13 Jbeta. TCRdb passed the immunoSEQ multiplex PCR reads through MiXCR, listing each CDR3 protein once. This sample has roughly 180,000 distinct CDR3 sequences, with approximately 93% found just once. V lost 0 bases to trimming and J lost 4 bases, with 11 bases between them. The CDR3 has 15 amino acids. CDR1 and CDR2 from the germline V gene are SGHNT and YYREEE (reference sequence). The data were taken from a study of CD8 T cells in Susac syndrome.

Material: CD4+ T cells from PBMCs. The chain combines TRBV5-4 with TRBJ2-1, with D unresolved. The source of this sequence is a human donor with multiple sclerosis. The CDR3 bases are TGTGCCAGCAGCTTGGAATCAGCTCGGTACAATGAGCAGTTCTTC. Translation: CASSLESARYNEQFF.